This entry features one T cell receptor beta chain sequence. Indicated treatment: about 20 received Ad26.COV2.S at low or high dose, single or two shots; about 5 received placebo; per-sample allocation not given. Sample collection was performed on day 63 after the first vaccine or placebo injection. These data are taken from a study of Ad26.COV2.S vaccination and SARS-CoV-2 variants. This CDR3 spans 14 amino acids. From germline, CDR1 is MNHEY and CDR2 SVGAGI. The V gene lost 0 bases and the J gene lost 5 bases, with 11 bases spanning the gap. Profiling relied on immunoSEQ multiplex PCR, and the TCRdb table lists in-frame clones only, not all of them. Among roughly 390,000 clones listed, 80% to 90% were seen once.

The chain joins TRBV6-5 to TRBJ2-7, with a weak D call TRBD1 (5 bases). This TCR was recovered from a person aged 18-65 years who received the Ad26.COV2.S COVID-19 vaccine or a placebo. The sequenced sample was peripheral blood, obtained in a trial of Ad26.COV2.S vaccine versus placebo. CDR3 sequence reads: CASSYSVRVHEQYF. CDR3 coding DNA: TGTGCCAGCAGTTACTCAGTCAGGGTCCACGAGCAGTACTTC.